The following is a TCR beta chain sequence with its context. The V gene lost 0 bases and the J gene lost 6 bases, with 9 bases spanning the gap. Germline V gene data show CDR1 as SQVTM and CDR2 as ANQGSEA. The CDR3 has 13 amino acids. It was with random hexamers that 0.5 to 1 ug RNA was reverse transcribed. TCR beta CDR3 was amplified by immunoSEQ covering 54 Vbeta and 13 Jbeta. Each CDR3 protein is one row after TCRdb ran MiXCR on the immunoSEQ multiplex PCR reads. The data show hundreds of thousands of distinct CDR3 sequences, 96% seen once. This record comes from a study of CD8 T cells in Susac syndrome. Whole-study context: Treatment status at blood draw for the Susac syndrome patients was therapy-naive, corticosteroids, or intravenous immunoglobulin alone.

The CD8+ and CD4+ T cells were negatively isolated, with the TEMRA cells enriched by FACS. This sequence originates from a human donor with Susac syndrome. Input material: CD4+ T cells from PBMCs. V usage is TRBV29-1 and J usage is TRBJ1-5; no reliable D call. The DNA of the CDR3 is TGCAGCGTTGAAGATCAGGAGGGTCAGCCCCAGCATTTT. Encoded protein: CSVEDQEGQPQHF.